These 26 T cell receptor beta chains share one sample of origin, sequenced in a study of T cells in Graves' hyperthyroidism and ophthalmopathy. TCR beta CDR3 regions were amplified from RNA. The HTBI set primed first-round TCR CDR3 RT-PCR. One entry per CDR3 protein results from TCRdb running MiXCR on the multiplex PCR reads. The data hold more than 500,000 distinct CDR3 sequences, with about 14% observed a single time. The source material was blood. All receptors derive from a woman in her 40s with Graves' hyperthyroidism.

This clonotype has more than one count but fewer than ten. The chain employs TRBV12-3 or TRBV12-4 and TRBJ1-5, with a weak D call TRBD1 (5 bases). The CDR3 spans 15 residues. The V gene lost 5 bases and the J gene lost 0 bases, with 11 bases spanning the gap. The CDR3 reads CASSNYGGSNQPQHF. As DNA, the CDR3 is TGTGCCAGCAGTAACTACGGGGGTAGCAATCAGCCCCAGCATTTT.

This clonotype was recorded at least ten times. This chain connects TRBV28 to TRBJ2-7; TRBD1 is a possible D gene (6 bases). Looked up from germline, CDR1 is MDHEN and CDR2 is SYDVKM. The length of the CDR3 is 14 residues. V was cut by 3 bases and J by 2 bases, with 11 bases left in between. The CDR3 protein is CASSFSQGTYEQYF. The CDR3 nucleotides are TGTGCCAGCAGTTTTTCTCAGGGGACCTACGAGCAGTACTTC.

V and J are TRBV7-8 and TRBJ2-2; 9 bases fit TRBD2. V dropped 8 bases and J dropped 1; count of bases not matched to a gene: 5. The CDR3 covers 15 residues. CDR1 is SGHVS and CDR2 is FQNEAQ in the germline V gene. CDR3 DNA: TGTGCCAGCCATAGCGGGGGTGGGAACACCGGGGAGCTGTTTTTT. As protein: CASHSGGGNTGELFF. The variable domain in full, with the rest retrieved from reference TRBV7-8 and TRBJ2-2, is GAGVSQSPRYKVAKRGQDVALRCDPISGHVSLFWYQQALGQGPEFLTYFQNEAQLDKSGLPSDRFFAERPEGSVSTLKIQRTQQEDSAVYLCASHSGGGNTGELFFGEGSRLTVL.

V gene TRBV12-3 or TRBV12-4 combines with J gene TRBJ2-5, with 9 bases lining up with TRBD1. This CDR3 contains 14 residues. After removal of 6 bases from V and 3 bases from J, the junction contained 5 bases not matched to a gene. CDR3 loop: CASRLQGAEETQYF. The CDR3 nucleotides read TGTGCCAGCAGACTACAGGGGGCCGAAGAGACCCAGTACTTC.

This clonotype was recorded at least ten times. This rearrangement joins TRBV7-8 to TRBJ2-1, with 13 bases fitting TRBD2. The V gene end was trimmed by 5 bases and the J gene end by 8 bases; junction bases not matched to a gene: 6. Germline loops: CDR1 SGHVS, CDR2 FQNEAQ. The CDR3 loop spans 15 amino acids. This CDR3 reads CASSLTSGRVYEQFF. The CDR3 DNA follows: TGTGCCAGCAGCCTCACTAGCGGGAGGGTTTATGAGCAGTTCTTC. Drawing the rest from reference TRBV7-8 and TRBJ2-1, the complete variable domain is GAGVSQSPRYKVAKRGQDVALRCDPISGHVSLFWYQQALGQGPEFLTYFQNEAQLDKSGLPSDRFFAERPEGSVSTLKIQRTQQEDSAVYLCASSLTSGRVYEQFFGPGTRLTVL.

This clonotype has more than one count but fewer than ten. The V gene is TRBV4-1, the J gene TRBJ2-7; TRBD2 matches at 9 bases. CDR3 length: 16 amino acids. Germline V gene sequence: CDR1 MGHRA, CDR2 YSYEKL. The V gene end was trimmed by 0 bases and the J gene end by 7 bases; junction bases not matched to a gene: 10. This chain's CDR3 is CASSQEGSGSIGEQYF. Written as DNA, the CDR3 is TGCGCCAGCAGCCAAGAAGGTAGCGGGAGTATCGGTGAGCAGTACTTC.

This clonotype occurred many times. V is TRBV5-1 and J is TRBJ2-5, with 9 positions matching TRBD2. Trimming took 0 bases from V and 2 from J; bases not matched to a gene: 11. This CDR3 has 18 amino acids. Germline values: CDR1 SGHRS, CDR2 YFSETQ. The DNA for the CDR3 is TGCGCCAGCAGCTTGGCCACTCTGGCTAGCGGGGATCAAGAGACCCAGTACTTC. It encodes CASSLATLASGDQETQYF.

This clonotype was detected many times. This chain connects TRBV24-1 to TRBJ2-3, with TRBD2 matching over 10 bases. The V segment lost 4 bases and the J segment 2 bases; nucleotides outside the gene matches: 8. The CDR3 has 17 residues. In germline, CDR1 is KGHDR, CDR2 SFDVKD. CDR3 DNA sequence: TGTGCCACCAGTGAGCCCTCTAGCGGGAGCTTCACAGATACGCAGTATTTT. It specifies CATSEPSSGSFTDTQYF.

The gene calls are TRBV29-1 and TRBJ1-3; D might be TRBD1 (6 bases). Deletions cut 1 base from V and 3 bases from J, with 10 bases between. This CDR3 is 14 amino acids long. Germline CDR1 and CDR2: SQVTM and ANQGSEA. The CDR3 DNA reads TGCAGCGTTGAAGGGGGGCAATATGGAAACACCATATATTTT. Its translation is CSVEGGQYGNTIYF.

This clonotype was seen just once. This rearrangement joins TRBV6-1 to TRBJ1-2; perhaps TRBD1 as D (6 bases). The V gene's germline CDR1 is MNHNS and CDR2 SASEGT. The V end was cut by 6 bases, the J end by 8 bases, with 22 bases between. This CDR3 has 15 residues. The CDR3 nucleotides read TGTGCCAGCAGCCTCGGACCAACAGGGAGTTGGGGCTACACCTTC. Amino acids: CASSLGPTGSWGYTF.

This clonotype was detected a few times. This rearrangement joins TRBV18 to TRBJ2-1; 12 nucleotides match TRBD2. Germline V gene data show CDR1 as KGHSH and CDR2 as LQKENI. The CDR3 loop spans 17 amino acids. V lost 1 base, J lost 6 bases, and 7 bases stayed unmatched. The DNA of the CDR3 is TGTGCCAGCTCACCACAACGACGGACTAGCGGGGTCAATGAGCAGTTCTTC. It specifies CASSPQRRTSGVNEQFF.

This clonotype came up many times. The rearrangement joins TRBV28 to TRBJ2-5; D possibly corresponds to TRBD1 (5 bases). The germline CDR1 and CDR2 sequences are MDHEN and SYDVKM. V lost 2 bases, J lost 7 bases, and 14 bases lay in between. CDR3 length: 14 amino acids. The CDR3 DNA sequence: TGTGCCAGCAGTTTAGTAAGACAGCGCCCGACCCAGTACTTC. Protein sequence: CASSLVRQRPTQYF.

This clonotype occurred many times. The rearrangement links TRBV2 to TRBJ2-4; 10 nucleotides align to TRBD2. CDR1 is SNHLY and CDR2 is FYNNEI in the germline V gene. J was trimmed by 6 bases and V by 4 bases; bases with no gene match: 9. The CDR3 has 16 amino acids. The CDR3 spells CASSGSFRTSGNIQYF. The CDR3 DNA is TGTGCCAGCAGTGGAAGCTTCCGGACTAGCGGAAACATTCAGTACTTC.

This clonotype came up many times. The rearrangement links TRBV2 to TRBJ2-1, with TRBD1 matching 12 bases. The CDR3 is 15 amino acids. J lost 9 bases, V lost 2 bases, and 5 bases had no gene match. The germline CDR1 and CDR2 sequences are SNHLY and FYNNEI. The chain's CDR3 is CASSELGQGASEQFF. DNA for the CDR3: TGTGCCAGCAGTGAATTGGGACAGGGGGCTAGTGAGCAGTTCTTC.

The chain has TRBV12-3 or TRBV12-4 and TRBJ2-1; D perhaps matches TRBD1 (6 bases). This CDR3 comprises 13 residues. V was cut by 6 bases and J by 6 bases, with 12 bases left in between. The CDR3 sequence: CASSYGTINEQFF. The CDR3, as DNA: TGTGCCAGCAGCTATGGGACAATCAATGAGCAGTTCTTC.

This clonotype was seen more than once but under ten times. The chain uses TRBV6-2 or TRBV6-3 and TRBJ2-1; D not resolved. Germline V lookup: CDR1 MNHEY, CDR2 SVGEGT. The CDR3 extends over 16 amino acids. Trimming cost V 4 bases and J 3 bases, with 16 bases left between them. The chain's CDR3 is CASSFGSAWSYNEQFF. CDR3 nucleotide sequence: TGTGCCAGCAGTTTTGGATCCGCTTGGAGCTACAATGAGCAGTTCTTC.

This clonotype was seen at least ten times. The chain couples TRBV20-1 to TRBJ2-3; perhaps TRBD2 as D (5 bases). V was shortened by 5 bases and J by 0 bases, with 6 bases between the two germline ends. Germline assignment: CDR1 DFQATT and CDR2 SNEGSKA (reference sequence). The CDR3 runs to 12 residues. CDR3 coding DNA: TGCAGTGCTCGGACTAGCACAGATACGCAGTATTTT. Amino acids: CSARTSTDTQYF.

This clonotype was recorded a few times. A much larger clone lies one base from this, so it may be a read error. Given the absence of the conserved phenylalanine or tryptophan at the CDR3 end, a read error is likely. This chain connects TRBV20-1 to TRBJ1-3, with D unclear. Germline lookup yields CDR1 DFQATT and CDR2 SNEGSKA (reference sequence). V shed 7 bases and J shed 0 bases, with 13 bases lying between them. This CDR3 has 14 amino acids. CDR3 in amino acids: CSVSRLSSGNTIYL. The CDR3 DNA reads TGCAGTGTTAGTCGTCTGAGCTCTGGAAACACCATATATTTA.

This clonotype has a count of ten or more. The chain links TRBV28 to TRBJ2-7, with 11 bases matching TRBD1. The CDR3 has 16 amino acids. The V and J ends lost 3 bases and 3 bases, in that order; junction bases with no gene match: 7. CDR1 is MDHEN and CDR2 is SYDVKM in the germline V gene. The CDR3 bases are TGTGCCAGCAGTTTTCCCGGGACAGGGGGGAACTACGAGCAGTACTTC. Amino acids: CASSFPGTGGNYEQYF.

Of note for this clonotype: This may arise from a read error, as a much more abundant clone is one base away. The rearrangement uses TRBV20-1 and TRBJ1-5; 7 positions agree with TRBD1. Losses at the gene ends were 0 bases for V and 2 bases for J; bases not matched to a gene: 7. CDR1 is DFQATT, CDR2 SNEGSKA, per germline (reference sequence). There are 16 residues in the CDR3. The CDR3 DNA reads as TGCAGTGCTAGAGATCGGGTGACAGGGCGCAATCAGCCCCAGCATTTT. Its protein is CSARDRVTGRNQPQHF.

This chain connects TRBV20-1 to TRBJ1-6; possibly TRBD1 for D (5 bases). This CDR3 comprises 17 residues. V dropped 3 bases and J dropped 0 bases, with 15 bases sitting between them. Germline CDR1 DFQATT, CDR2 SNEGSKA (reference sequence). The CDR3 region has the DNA TGCAGTGCTAGGGTTTTCGACAGAAACTCCTATAATTCACCCCTCCACTTT. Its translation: CSARVFDRNSYNSPLHF.

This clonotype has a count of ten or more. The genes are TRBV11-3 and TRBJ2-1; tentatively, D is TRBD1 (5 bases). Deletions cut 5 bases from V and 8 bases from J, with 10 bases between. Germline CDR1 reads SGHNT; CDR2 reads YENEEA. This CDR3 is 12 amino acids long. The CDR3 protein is CASSQDMDEQFF. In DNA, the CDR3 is TGTGCCAGCAGCCAGGACATGGATGAGCAGTTCTTC.

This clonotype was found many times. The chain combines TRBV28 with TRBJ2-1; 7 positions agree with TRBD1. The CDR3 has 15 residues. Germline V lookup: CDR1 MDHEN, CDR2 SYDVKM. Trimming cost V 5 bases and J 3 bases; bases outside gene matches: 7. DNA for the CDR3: TGTGCCAGCAGTCCCCTTAGGGGGCTCTACAATGAGCAGTTCTTC. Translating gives CASSPLRGLYNEQFF.

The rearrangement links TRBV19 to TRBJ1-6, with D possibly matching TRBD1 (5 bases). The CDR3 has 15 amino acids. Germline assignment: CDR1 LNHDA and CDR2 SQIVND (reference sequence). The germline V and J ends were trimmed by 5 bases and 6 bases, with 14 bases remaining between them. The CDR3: CASSPERDGNSPLHF. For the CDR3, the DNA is TGTGCCAGTAGTCCAGAACGGGACGGTAATTCACCCCTCCACTTT. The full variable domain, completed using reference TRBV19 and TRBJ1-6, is DGGITQSPKYLFRKEGQNVTLSCEQNLNHDAMYWYRQDPGQGLRLIYYSQIVNDFQKGDIAEGYSVSREKKESFPLTVTSAQKNPTAFYLCASSPERDGNSPLHFGNGTRLTVT.

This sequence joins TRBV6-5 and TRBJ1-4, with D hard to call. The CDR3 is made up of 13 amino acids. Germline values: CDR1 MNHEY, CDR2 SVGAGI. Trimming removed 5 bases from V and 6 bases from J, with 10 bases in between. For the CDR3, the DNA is TGTGCCAGCAGTCACGGGATGGATGAAAAACTGTTTTTT. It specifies CASSHGMDEKLFF.

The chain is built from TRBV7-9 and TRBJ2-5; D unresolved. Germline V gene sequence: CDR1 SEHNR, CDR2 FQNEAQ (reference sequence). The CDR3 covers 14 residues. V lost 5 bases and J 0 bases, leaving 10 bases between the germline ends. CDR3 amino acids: CASSPRRDQETQYF. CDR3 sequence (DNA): TGTGCCAGCAGCCCGCGACGCGACCAAGAGACCCAGTACTTC.